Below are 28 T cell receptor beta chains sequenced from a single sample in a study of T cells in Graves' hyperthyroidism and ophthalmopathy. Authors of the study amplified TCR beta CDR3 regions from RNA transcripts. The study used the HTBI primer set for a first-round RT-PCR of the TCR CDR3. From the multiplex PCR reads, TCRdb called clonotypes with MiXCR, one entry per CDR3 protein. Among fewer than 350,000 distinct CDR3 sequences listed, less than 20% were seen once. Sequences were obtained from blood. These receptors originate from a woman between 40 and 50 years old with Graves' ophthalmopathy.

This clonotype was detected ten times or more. This CDR3 is CASSGPAGSYEQYF. In nucleotides, the CDR3 is TGTGCCAGCAGCGGCCCGGCGGGATCCTACGAGCAGTACTTC. The chain recombines TRBV12-3 or TRBV12-4 with TRBJ2-7, with D perhaps TRBD2 (6 bases). The germline V and J ends were trimmed by 6 bases and 1 base, with 13 bases remaining between them. This CDR3 is 14 amino acids long.

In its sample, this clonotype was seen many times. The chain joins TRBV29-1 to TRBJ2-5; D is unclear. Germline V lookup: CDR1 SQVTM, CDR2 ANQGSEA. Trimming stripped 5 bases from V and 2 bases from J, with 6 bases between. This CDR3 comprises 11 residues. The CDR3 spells CSVSRQETQYF. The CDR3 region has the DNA TGCAGCGTTAGCAGGCAAGAGACCCAGTACTTC.

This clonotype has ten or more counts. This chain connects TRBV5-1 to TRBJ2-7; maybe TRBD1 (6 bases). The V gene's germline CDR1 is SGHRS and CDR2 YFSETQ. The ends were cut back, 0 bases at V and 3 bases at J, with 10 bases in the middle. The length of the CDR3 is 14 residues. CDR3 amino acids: CASSLGGLDYEQYF. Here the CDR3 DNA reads TGCGCCAGCAGCTTGGGGGGGCTGGACTACGAGCAGTACTTC.

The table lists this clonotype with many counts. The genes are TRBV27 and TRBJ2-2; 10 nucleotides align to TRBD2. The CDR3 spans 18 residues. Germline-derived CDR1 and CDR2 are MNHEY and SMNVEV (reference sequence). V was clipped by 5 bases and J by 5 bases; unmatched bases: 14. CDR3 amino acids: CASSDLASGSARTGELFF. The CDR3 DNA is TGTGCCAGCAGTGATTTGGCTAGCGGGAGCGCGAGGACCGGGGAGCTGTTTTTT.

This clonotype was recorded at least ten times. CDR3 sequence (DNA): TGTGCCAGCAGCTCCACAGGGGGCGGACCATATGGCTACACCTTC. Translating it yields CASSSTGGGPYGYTF. The chain carries TRBV5-5 and TRBJ1-2; 9 nucleotides match TRBD1. Trimming took 3 bases from V and 5 from J; bases not matched to a gene: 8. CDR1 and CDR2 from the germline V gene are SGHKS and YYEKEE (reference sequence). This CDR3 is built from 15 residues. Full variable domain (remainder filled in from reference TRBV5-5 and TRBJ1-2): DAGVTQSPTHLIKTRGQQVTLRCSPISGHKSVSWYQQVLGQGPQFIFQYYEKEERGRGNFPDRFSARQFPNYSSELNVNALLLGDSALYLCASSSTGGGPYGYTFGSGTRLTVV.

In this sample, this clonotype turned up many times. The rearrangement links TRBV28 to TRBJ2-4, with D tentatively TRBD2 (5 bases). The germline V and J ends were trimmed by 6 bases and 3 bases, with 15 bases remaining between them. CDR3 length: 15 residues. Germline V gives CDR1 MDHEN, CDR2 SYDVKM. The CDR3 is CASSRSDSFKNIQYF. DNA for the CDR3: TGTGCCAGCAGCCGTAGCGACTCATTCAAAAACATTCAGTACTTC. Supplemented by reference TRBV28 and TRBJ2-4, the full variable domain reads DVKVTQSSRYLVKRTGEKVFLECVQDMDHENMFWYRQDPGLGLRLIYFSYDVKMKEKGDIPEGYSVSREKKERFSLILESASTNQTSMYLCASSRSDSFKNIQYFGAGTRLSVL.

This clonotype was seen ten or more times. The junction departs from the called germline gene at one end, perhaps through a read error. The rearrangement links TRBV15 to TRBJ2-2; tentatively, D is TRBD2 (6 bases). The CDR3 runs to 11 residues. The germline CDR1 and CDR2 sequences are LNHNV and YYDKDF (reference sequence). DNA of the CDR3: TGTGCCACCAGCAGAGAGGGGGAGGTGTTTTTT. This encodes CATSREGEVFF.

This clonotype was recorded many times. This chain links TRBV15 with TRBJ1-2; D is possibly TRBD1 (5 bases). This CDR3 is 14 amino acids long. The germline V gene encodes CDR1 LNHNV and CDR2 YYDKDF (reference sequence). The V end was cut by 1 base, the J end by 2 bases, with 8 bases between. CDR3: CATSRGGENYGYTF. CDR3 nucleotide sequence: TGTGCCACCAGCAGAGGAGGGGAGAACTATGGCTACACCTTC. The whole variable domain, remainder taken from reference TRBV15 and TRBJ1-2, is DAMVIQNPRYQVTQFGKPVTLSCSQTLNHNVMYWYQQKSSQAPKLLFHYYDKDFNNEADTPDNFQSRRPNTSFCFLDIRSPGLGDTAMYLCATSRGGENYGYTFGSGTRLTVV.

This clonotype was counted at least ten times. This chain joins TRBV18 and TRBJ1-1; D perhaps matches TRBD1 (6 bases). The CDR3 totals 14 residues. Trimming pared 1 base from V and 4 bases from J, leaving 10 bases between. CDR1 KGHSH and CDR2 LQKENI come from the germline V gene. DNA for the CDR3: TGTGCCAGCTCACCACGACAGGTCCTCACTGAAGCTTTCTTT. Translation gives CASSPRQVLTEAFF.

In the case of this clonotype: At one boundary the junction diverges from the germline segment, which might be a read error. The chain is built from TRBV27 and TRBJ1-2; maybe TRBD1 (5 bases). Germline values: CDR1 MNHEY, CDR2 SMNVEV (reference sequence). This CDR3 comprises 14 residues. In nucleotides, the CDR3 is TGTGCCAGCAGGTCCCTGGAGGGGATCTATGGCTACATCTTC. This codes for CASRSLEGIYGYIF.

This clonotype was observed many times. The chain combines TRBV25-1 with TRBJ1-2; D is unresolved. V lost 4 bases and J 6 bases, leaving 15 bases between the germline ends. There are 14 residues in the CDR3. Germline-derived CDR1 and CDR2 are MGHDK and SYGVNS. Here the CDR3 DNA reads TGTGCCAGCAGTGCGTACTTGGGGTTTGATGGCTACACCTTC. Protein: CASSAYLGFDGYTF.

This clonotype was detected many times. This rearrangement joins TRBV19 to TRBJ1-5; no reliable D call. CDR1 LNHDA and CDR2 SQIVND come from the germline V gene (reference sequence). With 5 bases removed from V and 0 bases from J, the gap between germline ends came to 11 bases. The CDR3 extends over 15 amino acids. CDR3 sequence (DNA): TGTGCCAGTAGTTTACAGAGGAATAGCAATCAGCCCCAGCATTTT. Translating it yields CASSLQRNSNQPQHF.

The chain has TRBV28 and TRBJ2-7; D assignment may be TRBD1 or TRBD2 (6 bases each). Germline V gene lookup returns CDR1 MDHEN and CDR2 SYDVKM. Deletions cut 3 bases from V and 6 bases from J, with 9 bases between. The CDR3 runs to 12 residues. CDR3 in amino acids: CASSFGGGEQYF. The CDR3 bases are TGTGCCAGCAGTTTCGGAGGGGGCGAGCAGTACTTC.

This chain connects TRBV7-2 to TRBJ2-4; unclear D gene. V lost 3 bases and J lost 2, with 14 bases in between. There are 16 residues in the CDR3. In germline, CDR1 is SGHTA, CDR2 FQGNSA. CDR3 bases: TGTGCCAGCAGCTTGGGTTTTGGTTCGTCCAAAAACATTCAGTACTTC. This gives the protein CASSLGFGSSKNIQYF.

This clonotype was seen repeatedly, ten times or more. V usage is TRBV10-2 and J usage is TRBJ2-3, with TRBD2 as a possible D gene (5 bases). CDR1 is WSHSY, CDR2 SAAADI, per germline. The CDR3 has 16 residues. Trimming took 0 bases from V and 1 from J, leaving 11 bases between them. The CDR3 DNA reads TGCGCCAGCAGTGAGTCAAGCGGAGTGGGCACAGATACGCAGTATTTT. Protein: CASSESSGVGTDTQYF.

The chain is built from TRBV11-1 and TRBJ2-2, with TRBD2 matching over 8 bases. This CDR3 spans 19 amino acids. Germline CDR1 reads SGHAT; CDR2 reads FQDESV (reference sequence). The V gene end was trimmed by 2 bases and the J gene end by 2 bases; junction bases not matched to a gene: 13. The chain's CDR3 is CASSLWDPKREINTGELFF. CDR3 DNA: TGTGCCAGCAGCTTATGGGACCCAAAGCGGGAGATCAACACCGGGGAGCTGTTTTTT.

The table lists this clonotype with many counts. CDR3 loop: CASSPTIYYGYTF. DNA for the CDR3: TGTGCCAGCAGTCCCACAATATACTATGGCTACACCTTC. The gene calls are TRBV12-3 or TRBV12-4 and TRBJ1-2, with D unclear. Trimming stripped 5 bases from V and 3 bases from J, with 10 bases between. The CDR3 covers 13 residues.

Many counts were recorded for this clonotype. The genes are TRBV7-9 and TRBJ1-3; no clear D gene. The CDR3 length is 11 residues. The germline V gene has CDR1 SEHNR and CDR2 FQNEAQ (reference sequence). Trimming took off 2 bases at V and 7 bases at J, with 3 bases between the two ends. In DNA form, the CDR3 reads TGTGCCAGCAGCTTATCTAACACCATATATTTT. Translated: CASSLSNTIYF.

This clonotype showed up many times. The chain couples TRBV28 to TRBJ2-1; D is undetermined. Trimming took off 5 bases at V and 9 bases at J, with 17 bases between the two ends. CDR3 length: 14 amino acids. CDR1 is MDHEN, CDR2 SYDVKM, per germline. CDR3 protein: CASSEALEWGEQFF. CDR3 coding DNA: TGTGCCAGCAGTGAGGCTCTGGAATGGGGTGAGCAGTTCTTC. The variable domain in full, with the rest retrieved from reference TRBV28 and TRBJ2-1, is DVKVTQSSRYLVKRTGEKVFLECVQDMDHENMFWYRQDPGLGLRLIYFSYDVKMKEKGDIPEGYSVSREKKERFSLILESASTNQTSMYLCASSEALEWGEQFFGPGTRLTVL.

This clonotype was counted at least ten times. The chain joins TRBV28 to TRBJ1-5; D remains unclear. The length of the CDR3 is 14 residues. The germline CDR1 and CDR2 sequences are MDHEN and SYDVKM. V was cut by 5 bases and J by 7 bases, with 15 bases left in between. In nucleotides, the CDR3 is TGTGCCAGCAGTCTCTTAAGCGGCGGGCAGCCCCAGCATTTT. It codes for CASSLLSGGQPQHF.

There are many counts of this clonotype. CDR3 region: CASSPQTSYSNQPQHF. CDR3 bases: TGTGCCAGCAGCCCGCAGACATCATATAGCAATCAGCCCCAGCATTTT. The chain combines TRBV11-2 with TRBJ1-5; D not certain. From germline, CDR1 is SGHAT and CDR2 FQNNGV. This CDR3 spans 16 amino acids. With 5 bases removed from V and 0 bases from J, the gap between germline ends came to 14 bases.

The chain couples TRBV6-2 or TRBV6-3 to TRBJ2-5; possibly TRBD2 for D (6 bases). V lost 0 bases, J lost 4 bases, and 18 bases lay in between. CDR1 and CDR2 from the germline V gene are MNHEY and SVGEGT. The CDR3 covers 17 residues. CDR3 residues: CASSYSSARRRGETQYF. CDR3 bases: TGTGCCAGCAGTTACTCTTCGGCCAGGAGGCGGGGAGAGACCCAGTACTTC.

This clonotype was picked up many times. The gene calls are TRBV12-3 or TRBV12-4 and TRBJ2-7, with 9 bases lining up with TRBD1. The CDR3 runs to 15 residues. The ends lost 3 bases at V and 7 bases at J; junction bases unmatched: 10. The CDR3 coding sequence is TGTGCCAGCAGTTTGTTAGGGACAGGGTTTAGGGAGCAGTACTTC. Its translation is CASSLLGTGFREQYF.

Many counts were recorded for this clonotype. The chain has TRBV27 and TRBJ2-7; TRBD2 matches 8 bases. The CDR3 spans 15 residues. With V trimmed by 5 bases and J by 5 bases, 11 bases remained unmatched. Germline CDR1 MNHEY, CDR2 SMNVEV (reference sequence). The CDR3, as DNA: TGTGCCAGCAGTAGACCCGGGACTAGGGCAAACGAGCAGTACTTC. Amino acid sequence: CASSRPGTRANEQYF.

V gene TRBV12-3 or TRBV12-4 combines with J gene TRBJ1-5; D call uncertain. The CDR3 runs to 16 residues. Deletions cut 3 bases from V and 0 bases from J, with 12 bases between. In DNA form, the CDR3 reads TGTGCCAGCAGTTTCGGGCAGACGGTTAGCAATCAGCCCCAGCATTTT. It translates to CASSFGQTVSNQPQHF.

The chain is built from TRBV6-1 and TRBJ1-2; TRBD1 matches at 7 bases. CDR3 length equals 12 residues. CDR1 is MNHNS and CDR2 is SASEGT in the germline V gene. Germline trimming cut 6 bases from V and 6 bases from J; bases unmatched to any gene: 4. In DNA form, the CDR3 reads TGTGCCAGCAGACCGGGACAGCATGGCTACACCTTC. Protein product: CASRPGQHGYTF.

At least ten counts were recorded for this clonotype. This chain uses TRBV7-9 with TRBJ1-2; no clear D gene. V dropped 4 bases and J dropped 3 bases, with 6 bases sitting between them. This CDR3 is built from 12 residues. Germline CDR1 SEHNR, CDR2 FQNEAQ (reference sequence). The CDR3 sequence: CASSSRDYGYTF. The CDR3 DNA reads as TGTGCCAGCAGCTCCCGGGACTATGGCTACACCTTC.

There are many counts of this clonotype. The CDR3 nucleotides read TGTGCCAGCAGCCCGTACAAGGGGGTCCTTTTAGAGCAGTACTTC. The encoded protein is CASSPYKGVLLEQYF. The V gene is TRBV11-2, the J gene TRBJ2-7, with D possibly TRBD1 on 6 matching bases. Germline V lookup: CDR1 SGHAT, CDR2 FQNNGV. CDR3 size: 15 residues. V was shortened by 5 bases and J by 7 bases, with 21 bases between the two germline ends.